This TCR beta chain was recorded in a study of T-cell reconstitution after alpha-beta-depleted transplantation in children. Study outcomes and limitations: There were reportedly several hundred expanded graft clones from which alpha-beta T cells came about two months after transplant. The high TCRbeta diversity at day 60 in some patients came from surviving recipient T cells and thymic progenitors. At the one-year point after transplant, T-cell counts and TCRbeta diversity were found to come mostly from T cells that had been newly produced.

As it was prepared, the TCRbeta library received unique molecular identifiers. One entry per CDR3 protein results from TCRdb running MiXCR on the PCR reads. The table lists about 980,000 distinct CDR3 sequences, under 30% of them singletons. The germline gives CDR1 SGHRS, CDR2 YFSETQ. V was pared by 4 bases and J by 4 bases, with 11 bases between. The CDR3 has 14 residues. A remark on this clonotype: The antigen is undetermined.

The starting material was PBMCs, mostly from graft donor cells, obtained 360 days after TCRalphabeta/CD19-depleted stem cell transplant. The chain links TRBV5-1 to TRBJ2-2, with a weak D call TRBD1 (5 bases). The TCR sequence derives from a boy younger than two who had a stem cell transplant for SCID, so the T cells may come from the graft donor. CDR3 nucleotides: TGCGCCAGCAGCGTGGCAGGGCCCACCGGGGAGCTGTTTTTT. Amino acids: CASSVAGPTGELFF.